The next 21 T cell receptor beta chains were all read from a single sample in a study of human T cells and chemical hapten exposure. Time point given: patch test 2, 6 weeks after DPC sensitization. Treatment specified: therapeutic diphenylcyclopropenone sensitization with weekly scalp DPC. TCRdb recomputed calls from the RACE reads with MiXCR, one row per CDR3 protein. The table includes fewer than 150,000 distinct CDR3 sequences, approximately 12% detected once. The source material was whole blood, sampled in connection with sensitization to the hapten diphenylcyclopropenone (DPC). The source of these receptors is a woman aged 45-65 years with alopecia areata. Some clones in this sample may be carry-over from other donors' samples.

The chain has TRBV5-1 and TRBJ2-1; a possible D gene is TRBD2 (6 bases). V lost 0 bases and J 6 bases, leaving 19 bases between the germline ends. Per germline, CDR1 SGHRS and CDR2 YFSETQ. The CDR3 contains 17 residues. CDR3 protein: CASSLVLATLSLNEQFF. DNA for the CDR3: TGCGCCAGCAGCTTGGTTCTAGCGACCCTTTCCCTCAATGAGCAGTTCTTC.

This clonotype was counted ten times or more. The chain is built from TRBV6-2 or TRBV6-3 and TRBJ2-1; the D is unclear. Trimming pared 5 bases from V and 6 bases from J, leaving 14 bases between. This CDR3 is 14 amino acids long. CDR1 MNHEY and CDR2 SVGEGT come from the germline V gene. The CDR3 sequence is CASSRDATVNEQFF. In DNA form, the CDR3 reads TGTGCCAGCAGTAGAGACGCGACTGTCAATGAGCAGTTCTTC.

The rearrangement links TRBV28 to TRBJ2-4, with 9 bases fitting TRBD1. V trimming: 2 bases; J trimming: 0 bases; junction bases outside the gene matches: 8. Germline CDR1 is MDHEN and CDR2 is SYDVKM. The CDR3 consists of 18 residues. The CDR3 bases are TGTGCCAGCAGTTTAGCACTTAACAGGGGGCGAGCCAAAAACATTCAGTACTTC. Its protein is CASSLALNRGRAKNIQYF. Filled out from reference TRBV28 and TRBJ2-4, the complete variable domain reads DVKVTQSSRYLVKRTGEKVFLECVQDMDHENMFWYRQDPGLGLRLIYFSYDVKMKEKGDIPEGYSVSREKKERFSLILESASTNQTSMYLCASSLALNRGRAKNIQYFGAGTRLSVL.

The sample holds many counts of this clonotype. The chain has TRBV9 and TRBJ1-3; no clear D. Germline values: CDR1 SGDLS, CDR2 YYNGEE. V was shortened by 4 bases and J by 0 bases, with 8 bases between the two germline ends. The CDR3 contains 14 residues. The CDR3 loop reads CASSTRPSGNTIYF. In nucleotides, the CDR3 is TGTGCCAGCAGCACCAGGCCCTCTGGAAACACCATATATTTT. The complete variable domain, with remaining parts taken from reference TRBV9 and TRBJ1-3, reads DSGVTQTPKHLITATGQRVTLRCSPRSGDLSVYWYQQSLDQGLQFLIQYYNGEERAKGNILERFSAQQFPDLHSELNLSSLELGDSALYFCASSTRPSGNTIYFGEGSWLTVV.

This clonotype came up many times. The rearrangement joins TRBV7-9 to TRBJ2-3; D might be TRBD1 or TRBD2, each matching 5 bases. The CDR3 loop spans 13 amino acids. Per the germline V gene, CDR1 is SEHNR and CDR2 is FQNEAQ (reference sequence). Trimming removed 5 bases from V and 3 bases from J, with 9 bases in between. The CDR3 protein is CASSRDDTDTQYF. The CDR3 nucleotides read TGTGCCAGCAGCCGGGACGATACAGATACGCAGTATTTT.

This clonotype has more than one count but fewer than ten. The chain employs TRBV10-1 and TRBJ2-7; weak D call: TRBD2 (6 bases). The CDR3 totals 16 residues. Looked up from germline, CDR1 is WNHNN and CDR2 is SYGVQD (reference sequence). Trimming removed 3 bases at V and 3 bases at J, with 18 bases between. CDR3 residues: CASSDTGGGKIYEQYF. The CDR3 bases are TGCGCCAGCAGTGACACCGGCGGCGGGAAGATCTACGAGCAGTACTTC.

The CDR3 nucleotides read TGTGCCAGCAGGACAGGGGGGGCCTCCTACGAGCAGTACTTC. This sequence encodes CASRTGGASYEQYF. This chain joins TRBV12-3 or TRBV12-4 and TRBJ2-7, with 9 bases fitting TRBD1. V shed 6 bases, J shed 0 bases, and the junction held 3 bases outside the gene matches. This CDR3 spans 14 amino acids.

This clonotype has only a few counts. The chain uses TRBV12-3 or TRBV12-4 and TRBJ2-7; no definite D call. The V and J ends lost 5 bases and 6 bases respectively, with 11 bases between them. The CDR3 length is 12 residues. The CDR3 DNA reads as TGTGCCAGCAGTCTGAGCGTTGGCGAGCAGTACTTC. Protein product: CASSLSVGEQYF.

This clonotype was seen a few times. This chain uses TRBV6-2 or TRBV6-3 with TRBJ2-1, with 7 bases aligning to TRBD1. V shed 7 bases, J shed 14 bases, and the junction held 11 bases outside the gene matches. This CDR3 is 12 amino acids long. Germline V gene data show CDR1 as MNHEY and CDR2 as SVGEGT. Written as DNA, the CDR3 is TGTGCCAGCAAGAGACAGGGCGGACCTGAGTTCTTC. This sequence encodes CASKRQGGPEFF.

The J gene is TRBJ2-7, the V gene TRBV29-1, with 12 bases fitting TRBD2. V shed 1 base, J shed 3 bases, and the junction held 4 bases outside the gene matches. CDR1 is SQVTM and CDR2 is ANQGSEA in the germline V gene. The CDR3 consists of 15 residues. The CDR3 DNA reads as TGCAGCGTTGAAGGGACTAGCGGGAAGCGCTACGAGCAGTACTTC. The encoded protein is CSVEGTSGKRYEQYF.

This clonotype was picked up a small number of times. CDR3 nucleotides: TGTGCCAGCAGCTGGGGGGGCTACAATGAGCAGTTCTTC. Amino acid sequence: CASSWGGYNEQFF. V and J are TRBV7-3 and TRBJ2-1; 7 bases fit TRBD2. This CDR3 is 13 amino acids long. The V gene end was trimmed by 4 bases and the J gene end by 3 bases; junction bases not matched to a gene: 0. The germline gives CDR1 SGHTA, CDR2 FQGTGA.

This clonotype was seen a few times. V and J are TRBV5-1 and TRBJ2-7; D unresolved. There are 15 residues in the CDR3. Germline V CDR1 and CDR2: SGHRS, YFSETQ. Trimming cost V 4 bases and J 4 bases, with 18 bases left between them. CDR3 loop: CASSPPDGRFYEQYF. The CDR3 bases are TGCGCCAGCAGCCCACCGGACGGACGTTTTTACGAGCAGTACTTC. The full variable domain, rest sourced from reference TRBV5-1 and TRBJ2-7, is KAGVTQTPRYLIKTRGQQVTLSCSPISGHRSVSWYQQTPGQGLQFLFEYFSETQRNKGNFPGRFSGRQFSNSRSEMNVSTLELGDSALYLCASSPPDGRFYEQYFGPGTRLTVT.

This clonotype was seen many times. The V and J genes are TRBV5-1 and TRBJ2-3, with 9 bases aligning to TRBD2. V trimming: 4 bases; J trimming: 2 bases; junction bases outside the gene matches: 11. This CDR3 is 17 amino acids long. Germline values: CDR1 SGHRS, CDR2 YFSETQ. The CDR3 protein is CASSGLAGASTTDTQYF. The CDR3 coding sequence is TGCGCCAGCAGCGGATTAGCGGGAGCCAGTACCACAGATACGCAGTATTTT.

This clonotype occurred a few times. The chain has TRBV29-1 and TRBJ1-2, with 8 bases fitting TRBD1. The CDR3 is 12 residues long. Trimming at V came to 2 bases and at J to 8 bases, leaving 4 bases not matched to a gene. Germline CDR1 reads SQVTM; CDR2 reads ANQGSEA. The CDR3 DNA sequence: TGCAGCGTTGAAAGGACAGGGTTCGGCTACACCTTC. The encoded protein is CSVERTGFGYTF.

This clonotype was counted ten times or more. The rearrangement links TRBV28 to TRBJ2-5; the match to TRBD1 covers 11 bases. The CDR3 is 16 amino acids. The junction had 7 bases not matched to a gene; V was cut back by 2 bases and J by 5 bases. From germline, CDR1 is MDHEN and CDR2 SYDVKM. CDR3 coding DNA: TGTGCCAGCAGTTTAAGGACAGGGGGCGGATTGGAGACCCAGTACTTC. This gives the protein CASSLRTGGGLETQYF. Drawing the rest from reference TRBV28 and TRBJ2-5, the complete variable domain is DVKVTQSSRYLVKRTGEKVFLECVQDMDHENMFWYRQDPGLGLRLIYFSYDVKMKEKGDIPEGYSVSREKKERFSLILESASTNQTSMYLCASSLRTGGGLETQYFGPGTRLLVL.

In this sample, this clonotype turned up many times. This chain uses TRBV28 with TRBJ2-1, with 8 bases aligning to TRBD2. Germline loops: CDR1 MDHEN, CDR2 SYDVKM. The CDR3 is 15 residues long. With 2 bases clipped from V and 5 bases from J, the junction kept 5 bases outside the gene matches. In nucleotides, the CDR3 is TGTGCCAGCAGTTTACGGGGGGGTGTACACAATGAGCAGTTCTTC. Translated, it gives CASSLRGGVHNEQFF.

This chain connects TRBV12-3 or TRBV12-4 to TRBJ1-5, with a weak D call TRBD1 (5 bases). The CDR3 is 14 residues long. Trimming removed 2 bases at V and 4 bases at J, with 9 bases between. The CDR3 sequence is CASSLLQENQPQHF. CDR3 DNA: TGTGCCAGCAGTTTATTACAGGAGAATCAGCCCCAGCATTTT.

In its sample, this clonotype was seen a few times. Here the CDR3 DNA reads TGCAGTGCCGATGACCCCGGGGGCTACACCTTC. It translates to CSADDPGGYTF. J is TRBJ1-2 and V is TRBV20-1; D is unresolved. Germline V gene data show CDR1 as DFQATT and CDR2 as SNEGSKA (reference sequence). With 6 bases removed from V and 8 bases from J, the gap between germline ends came to 13 bases. The CDR3 contains 11 residues.

V and J are TRBV20-1 and TRBJ2-7; the match to TRBD2 covers 9 bases. Losses at the gene ends were 3 bases for V and 2 bases for J; bases not matched to a gene: 5. Germline-derived CDR1 and CDR2 are DFQATT and SNEGSKA (reference sequence). This CDR3 is 14 amino acids long. CDR3 amino acids: CSASATSGTYEQYF. The CDR3 bases are TGCAGTGCTAGTGCGACTAGCGGTACCTACGAGCAGTACTTC.

This clonotype was observed at least ten times. This chain connects TRBV6-2 or TRBV6-3 to TRBJ2-1, with D perhaps TRBD1 or TRBD2 (5 bases each). Looked up from germline, CDR1 is MNHEY and CDR2 is SVGEGT. V shed 5 bases and J shed 2 bases, with 13 bases lying between them. The CDR3 is made up of 15 amino acids. Here the CDR3 DNA reads TGTGCCAGCAGTCGAGGGACCTCCACCTACAATGAGCAGTTCTTC. Translating gives CASSRGTSTYNEQFF.

This clonotype was seen at least ten times. The gene calls are TRBV5-1 and TRBJ2-7, with D unclear. The germline V gene has CDR1 SGHRS and CDR2 YFSETQ. The V gene lost 3 bases and the J gene lost 6 bases, with 16 bases spanning the gap. This CDR3 spans 14 amino acids. The DNA of the CDR3 is TGCGCCAGCAGCTACGGGTTGGCGGATGGCGAGCAGTACTTC. This gives the protein CASSYGLADGEQYF.